The sequence of this T cell receptor (beta chain) was determined in a study of graft-versus-host responses after intestinal transplantation. Study-wide context: The study gave all recipients anti-thymocyte globulin induction, then tacrolimus and steroids for 2 to 3 years. Study-level results: Researchers found peak circulating GvH clone levels linked to early post-transplant HvG declines.

Notes on this clone: Its antigen is as yet unknown.

Germline V gives CDR1 WNHNN, CDR2 SYGVQD (reference sequence). This CDR3 is built from 13 residues. The ends were cut back, 0 bases at V and 8 bases at J, with 9 bases in the middle. The protocol was immunoSEQ multiplex PCR, while the TCRdb copy is restricted to in-frame clones and leaves out a portion. Of 40,000 or so clones listed, 80% to 85% are singletons. The sequenced sample was PBMCs, obtained 1070 days after transplant. The source of this sequence is a human patient who received an intestinal transplant, so some T cells may come from the graft donor. The genes are TRBV10-1 and TRBJ2-3; perhaps TRBD2 as D (5 bases). The CDR3 is CASSESGGPTQYF. The DNA of the CDR3 is TGCGCCAGCAGTGAGTCTGGAGGCCCTACGCAGTATTTT.